This entry is about one T cell receptor (beta chain). The sample comes from a study of OX40 agonist ivuxolimab in advanced cancers. Germline CDR1 reads SNHLY; CDR2 reads FYNNEI. The germline V and J ends were trimmed by 5 bases and 0 bases, with 8 bases remaining between them. This CDR3 is built from 14 residues. TCRdb's copy holds only in-frame clones and misses some; the assay was immunoSEQ multiplex PCR. The sample carries more than 2,000 clones, just under 85% recorded once. The chain links TRBV2 to TRBJ2-1; no clear D. The sequence was collected from an adult with an advanced solid tumor such as melanoma, head and neck, liver or kidney cancer. Sequenced material: CD4+ or CD8+ T cells sorted from blood, taken in a trial of the OX40 agonist ivuxolimab. Written as DNA, the CDR3 is TGTGCCAGCAGTAGGTACAGCTCCTACAATGAGCAGTTCTTC. Protein sequence: CASSRYSSYNEQFF.